This record covers a single T cell receptor (beta chain). Its antigen is unknown. Base qualities are missing; no much larger clone stands one base away. These data are taken from a study of T-cell memory formation after mild COVID-19 (dated by TCRdb to the early 2020s). Background on the whole study: TCR sequence clusters from the two donors were found to be largely donor specific. The cohort was made up of two young adult volunteers, one female and one male, who were previously healthy. Longitudinal TCRalpha and TCRbeta repertoire sequencing tracked T-cell clones expanding and contracting after mild COVID-19 in a couple of donors. The paper's findings and limits, for the study overall: Contracting CD4+ clones were found mainly in CM and EM memory subsets, while CD8+ clones were enriched in EMRA. The study included only a couple of mild cases, and larger cohorts that include severe cases with pre-infection samples were judged to be necessary. Clones that contracted from day 15 to 85 showed balanced CD4/CD8 phenotypes, whereas a second wave of clones that expanded from day 15 to 37 leaned towards CD4+. The second-wave clones that peaked on day 37 were not confirmed to be SARS-CoV-2 specific. Some responding clones were detected in pre-infection memory, which suggested that pre-existing cross-reactive memory T cells had joined the SARS-CoV-2 response.

The sequencer listed for this sample is Illumina NovaSeq 6000. Using 5'RACE with constant-segment primers, TCRalpha and TCRbeta cDNA libraries were constructed, with sample barcodes and unique molecular identifiers added in the process. RNA was extracted from every sample with Trizol reagent. Amplification of the libraries took two PCR steps, and the second step added a second sample barcode plus Illumina TruSeq adapters. Sequencing of libraries was performed on an Illumina NovaSeq with 2 x 150 bp paired-end reads. In the source study's methods: Demultiplexing of reads and collapsing into UMI-guided consensus sequences were performed with migec v1.2.7. Using mixcr v2.1.11, UMI consensuses were aligned to TRA and TRB V and J templates and then assembled into clonotypes. A clonotype was counted as expanded or contracted only if both edgeR and NoisET called the change significant, with noise models trained on biological replicates. For edgeR calls, the thresholds were a false discovery rate-adjusted p below 0.01 and a log2 fold-change of 1. As an exploratory analysis of dynamics, max-normalized trajectories of the 1000 most abundant clonotypes were examined with PCA combined with hierarchical clustering. Separately sequenced CD4+ and CD8+ repertoires were used to assign a CD4 or CD8 phenotype to each responding clone. In-frame beta chains were kept once TCRdb had trimmed the public reads at Q25 with fastp and called clones with MiXCR. Merged by CDR3 protein, the rows form single entries marked with the most common genes and DNA. TCRdb's processing, not the study's, gives the V and J calls here. The sample table records about 560,000 distinct CDR3 sequences; 20% to 25% of these occur just once. In total, the top ten clones hold about 8.7% of the sample.

Ficoll-Paque density gradient centrifugation was the method used to isolate PBMCs. Deletion took 4 bases off V and 1 base off J, with a span of 10 bases between the germline ends. CDR1 SEHNR and CDR2 FQNEAQ are derived from the germline V gene (reference sequence). From its cysteine to its phenylalanine, the CDR3 spans 14 amino acids. The only DNA kept is the CDR3, 42 bases in frame from the first base. What was sequenced was PBMCs or a T cell subset sorted from them (not recorded which). Recombination linked TRBV7-9 to TRBJ1-1; the D gene is not confidently resolved. The sequence was obtained from an adult woman who had mild COVID-19 (a few samples of this study predate the infection). The sample titles of this study are shuffled in the database, so cell type and time point are left out; the donor was told from shared clones. The CDR3 in this case is CASSSPTSNTEAFF. The DNA sequence is given as TGTGCCAGCAGCTCCCCCACTTCGAACACTGAAGCTTTCTTT. Reference TRBV7-9 and TRBJ1-1 genes cover what lies past the CDR3, so the full variable domain is DTGVSQNPRHKITKRGQNVTFRCDPISEHNRLYWYRQTLGQGPEFLTYFQNEAQLEKSRLLSDRFSAERPKGSFSTLEIQRTEQGDSAMYLCASSSPTSNTEAFFGQGTRLTVV.